This TCR beta chain was documented in a study of OX40 agonist ivuxolimab in advanced cancers. The cohort excluded patients with autoimmune disease history or systemic immunosuppression. Data came from immunoSEQ multiplex PCR; TCRdb stores just in-frame clones and leaves some out. Of 28,000 or so clones listed, 85% to 95% are singletons. Germline CDR1 reads MDHEN; CDR2 reads SYDVKM. This CDR3 contains 16 residues. Trimming shortened V by 2 bases and J by 3 bases, and 14 bases separated the two germline ends. The origin of this receptor is an adult with an advanced solid tumor such as melanoma, head and neck, liver or kidney cancer. The sample in question was CD4+ or CD8+ T cells sorted from blood, obtained in a trial of the OX40 agonist ivuxolimab. The chain uses TRBV28 and TRBJ1-3; D might be TRBD1 (5 bases). The CDR3 sequence is CASSLTRRVFGNTIYF. CDR3 nucleotide sequence: TGTGCCAGCAGTTTAACCCGCAGGGTATTTGGAAACACCATATATTTT. Looking up the rest from reference TRBV28 and TRBJ1-3 gives the full variable domain: DVKVTQSSRYLVKRTGEKVFLECVQDMDHENMFWYRQDPGLGLRLIYFSYDVKMKEKGDIPEGYSVSREKKERFSLILESASTNQTSMYLCASSLTRRVFGNTIYFGEGSWLTVV.